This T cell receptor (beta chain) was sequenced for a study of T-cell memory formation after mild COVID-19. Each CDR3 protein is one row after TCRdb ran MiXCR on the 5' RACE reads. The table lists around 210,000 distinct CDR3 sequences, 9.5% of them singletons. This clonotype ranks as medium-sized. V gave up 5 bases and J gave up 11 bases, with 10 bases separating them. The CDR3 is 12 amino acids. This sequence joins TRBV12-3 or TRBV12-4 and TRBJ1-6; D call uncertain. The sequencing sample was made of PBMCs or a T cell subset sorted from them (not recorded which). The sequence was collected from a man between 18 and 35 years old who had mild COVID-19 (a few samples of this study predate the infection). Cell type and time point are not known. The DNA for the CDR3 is TGTGCCAGCAGTAACCCACCCGCACCCCTCCACTTT. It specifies CASSNPPAPLHF.